The 24 T cell receptor beta chains below were found in one sample sequenced in a study of T cells in Graves' hyperthyroidism and ophthalmopathy. Amplification targeted TCR beta CDR3 regions from RNA transcripts. In the first-round RT-PCR of the TCR CDR3, the HTBI primer set was used. Each CDR3 protein gets one entry after TCRdb re-called the multiplex PCR reads with MiXCR. Among 500,000 to 600,000 distinct CDR3 sequences, 40% to 50% were seen once, and the ten largest hold about 45%. Sequenced input: peripheral blood or thyroid tissue (not recorded which). The receptors originated from an adult woman with Graves' disease, either hyperthyroidism or ophthalmopathy (not recorded which).

This clonotype was observed at least ten times. The V and J genes are TRBV5-6 and TRBJ1-1, with D unclear. The ends were cut back, 7 bases at V and 4 bases at J, with 17 bases in the middle. CDR3 size: 14 residues. Germline CDR1 SGHDT, CDR2 YYEEEE. The CDR3, as DNA: TGTGCCAGCTGTGGCTGGGGATGGGGCACTGAAGCTTTCTTT. Translation gives CASCGWGWGTEAFF.

This clonotype was detected ten times or more. This rearrangement joins TRBV7-9 to TRBJ1-2; D gene ambiguous. Germline CDR1 reads SEHNR; CDR2 reads FQNEAQ (reference sequence). The CDR3 has 12 amino acids. The V gene lost 4 bases and the J gene lost 2 bases, with 5 bases spanning the gap. The CDR3 nucleotides are TGTGCCAGCAGCTCAGGAAACTATGGCTACACCTTC. Its protein is CASSSGNYGYTF.

V gene TRBV19 combines with J gene TRBJ1-4, with D possibly being TRBD1 (6 bases). Germline V gives CDR1 LNHDA, CDR2 SQIVND (reference sequence). The CDR3 covers 14 residues. With 6 bases removed from V and 5 bases from J, the gap between germline ends came to 13 bases. In nucleotides, the CDR3 is TGTGCCAGTAGCCCGGACAGTCCAAATGAAAAACTGTTTTTT. This codes for CASSPDSPNEKLFF.

This rearrangement joins TRBV29-1 to TRBJ2-2, with D perhaps TRBD1 (5 bases). The germline gives CDR1 SQVTM, CDR2 ANQGSEA. The CDR3 spans 12 residues. The V end was cut by 8 bases, the J end by 2 bases, with 9 bases between. This CDR3 reads CSLGQNTGELFF. CDR3 nucleotides: TGCAGCCTTGGACAAAACACCGGGGAGCTGTTTTTT.

The chain is built from TRBV11-2 and TRBJ2-7; D is perhaps TRBD1 (6 bases). The CDR3 loop spans 15 amino acids. Per germline, CDR1 SGHAT and CDR2 FQNNGV. V gave up 5 bases and J gave up 2 bases, with 16 bases separating them. CDR3 residues: CASSPIGTQAYEQYF. The CDR3 nucleotides are TGTGCCAGCAGCCCAATCGGGACACAAGCCTACGAGCAGTACTTC. The entire variable domain, with the rest obtained from reference TRBV11-2 and TRBJ2-7, is as follows: EAGVAQSPRYKIIEKRQSVAFWCNPISGHATLYWYQQILGQGPKLLIQFQNNGVVDDSQLPKDRFSAERLKGVDSTLKIQPAKLEDSAVYLCASSPIGTQAYEQYFGPGTRLTVT.

This CDR3 reads CSVEHGGGQYF. CDR3 in DNA: TGCAGCGTGGAACACGGGGGAGGGCAGTACTTC. V and J are TRBV20-1 and TRBJ2-7, with D perhaps TRBD2 (6 bases). Germline assignment: CDR1 DFQATT and CDR2 SNEGSKA (reference sequence). This CDR3 contains 11 residues.

J is TRBJ1-6 and V is TRBV5-1; 8 nucleotides match TRBD1. Germline V CDR1 and CDR2: SGHRS, YFSETQ. CDR3 length equals 14 residues. V lost 6 bases and J lost 6; bases outside the gene matches: 5. The CDR3 here is CASTRDRSNSPLHF. The DNA for the CDR3 is TGCGCCAGCACCAGGGACAGGAGTAATTCACCCCTCCACTTT.

This clonotype showed up many times. The gene calls are TRBV7-9 and TRBJ1-5; 8 positions agree with TRBD1. Germline V gene lookup returns CDR1 SEHNR and CDR2 FQNEAQ (reference sequence). V gave up 4 bases and J gave up 2 bases; unmatched junction bases: 1. CDR3 length: 14 amino acids. CDR3 bases: TGTGCCAGCAGCTCGACAGGGGGCAATCAGCCCCAGCATTTT. Protein: CASSSTGGNQPQHF.

The rearrangement links TRBV7-6 to TRBJ2-7; D gene uncertain. The CDR3 contains 13 residues. Germline-derived CDR1 and CDR2 are SGHVS and FNYEAQ. Trimming pared 3 bases from V and 3 bases from J, leaving 9 bases between. The DNA for the CDR3 is TGTGCCAGCAGCTTCGCCCGCGACTACGAGCAGTACTTC. Translating gives CASSFARDYEQYF. Filled out from reference TRBV7-6 and TRBJ2-7, the complete variable domain reads GAGVSQSPRYKVTKRGQDVALRCDPISGHVSLYWYRQALGQGPEFLTYFNYEAQQDKSGLPNDRFSAERPEGSISTLTIQRTEQRDSAMYRCASSFARDYEQYFGPGTRLTVT.

The V and J genes are TRBV28 and TRBJ2-7; 13 nucleotides line up with TRBD2. The CDR3 extends over 16 amino acids. Losses at the gene ends were 10 bases for V and 7 bases for J; bases not matched to a gene: 16. Germline CDR1 reads MDHEN; CDR2 reads SYDVKM. DNA of the CDR3: TGTGCCACCACGAGCGGGGGGACTAGCGGGATTTATGAGCAGTACTTC. Its translation: CATTSGGTSGIYEQYF.

The J gene is TRBJ2-3, the V gene TRBV7-9, with 7 bases that match TRBD2. The germline V gene encodes CDR1 SEHNR and CDR2 FQNEAQ (reference sequence). This CDR3 has 15 residues. V shed 1 base, J shed 3 bases, and the junction held 4 bases outside the gene matches. The CDR3 spells CASSLGGSGTDTQYF. CDR3 DNA: TGTGCCAGCAGCTTAGGCGGGAGTGGGACAGATACGCAGTATTTT. Complete variable domain (other parts from reference TRBV7-9 and TRBJ2-3): DTGVSQNPRHKITKRGQNVTFRCDPISEHNRLYWYRQTLGQGPEFLTYFQNEAQLEKSRLLSDRFSAERPKGSFSTLEIQRTEQGDSAMYLCASSLGGSGTDTQYFGPGTRLTVL.

This clonotype has at least ten counts. This sequence joins TRBV20-1 and TRBJ1-5; maybe TRBD1 (6 bases). The CDR3 length is 14 residues. The germline CDR1 and CDR2 sequences are DFQATT and SNEGSKA (reference sequence). V was clipped by 7 bases and J by 0 bases, with 13 bases between them. The CDR3 reads CSGARGHSNQPQHF. Written as DNA, the CDR3 is TGCAGTGGGGCCAGGGGACATAGCAATCAGCCCCAGCATTTT.

This clonotype showed up many times. The rearrangement uses TRBV20-1 and TRBJ2-5; TRBD2 matches at 9 bases. The CDR3 length is 15 residues. Trimming at V came to 6 bases and at J to 4 bases, leaving 12 bases not matched to a gene. Germline V gives CDR1 DFQATT, CDR2 SNEGSKA (reference sequence). The CDR3 spells CSAYGTSNWGETQYF. The CDR3 DNA follows: TGCAGTGCCTATGGGACTAGCAACTGGGGAGAGACCCAGTACTTC.

This clonotype has ten or more counts. This sequence joins TRBV7-2 and TRBJ2-7; 9 nucleotides align to TRBD2. The CDR3 is 16 residues long. The trim removed 5 bases at V and 4 bases at J, leaving 12 bases unmatched. The germline V gene encodes CDR1 SGHTA and CDR2 FQGNSA. The CDR3: CASSPAGGRALYEQYF. The CDR3 bases are TGTGCCAGCAGCCCGGCAGGCGGGAGGGCCCTTTACGAGCAGTACTTC.

This clonotype was counted between two and nine times. V is TRBV14 and J is TRBJ1-5; no clear D gene. Trimming cost V 6 bases and J 9 bases, with 15 bases left between them. Germline assignment: CDR1 SGHDN and CDR2 FVKESK. The length of the CDR3 is 13 residues. This CDR3 is CASRLGMKGPQHF. CDR3 bases: TGTGCCAGCAGGCTAGGAATGAAGGGGCCCCAGCATTTT.

As concerns this clonotype: The germline gene is not matched at one end of the junction; a read error may be the cause. The chain has TRBV7-7 and TRBJ2-3, with no clear D. Germline loops: CDR1 SSHAT, CDR2 FNYEAQ (reference sequence). The CDR3 has 17 residues. CDR3 sequence: CASSLDGPGSGTDTQYF. The CDR3 nucleotides are TGTGCTAGCAGCTTAGACGGGCCAGGCTCAGGCACAGATACGCAGTATTTT.

The V and J genes are TRBV4-2 and TRBJ2-7; the D is unclear. The CDR3 sequence is 13 residues long. Trimming stripped 1 base from V and 4 bases from J, with 8 bases between. In germline, CDR1 is LGHNA, CDR2 YNFKEQ. The CDR3 nucleotides read TGTGCCAGCAGCCAAGGACCCATATACGAGCAGTACTTC. Its protein product is CASSQGPIYEQYF.

V usage is TRBV20-1 and J usage is TRBJ2-5, with a possible D match to TRBD2 (6 bases). In germline, CDR1 is DFQATT, CDR2 SNEGSKA (reference sequence). V shed 8 bases and J shed 0 bases, with 16 bases lying between them. The CDR3 sequence is 14 residues long. DNA for the CDR3: TGCAGTACTACCGGGACTCGCGACCAAGAGACCCAGTACTTC. This codes for CSTTGTRDQETQYF.

As for this clonotype: A read error may produce the germline difference seen at one junction end. The chain joins TRBV7-9 to TRBJ1-6; 7 bases match TRBD1. Germline lookup yields CDR1 SEHNR and CDR2 FQNEAQ (reference sequence). The CDR3 has 15 amino acids. This CDR3 reads CASSLQGSGNSPLHF. The CDR3 nucleotides read TGCGCCAGCAGCTTACAGGGGTCGGGGAATTCACCCCTCCACTTT. The full variable domain, in which reference TRBV7-9 and TRBJ1-6 provide the parts outside the CDR3, is DTGVSQNPRHKITKRGQNVTFRCDPISEHNRLYWYRQTLGQGPEFLTYFQNEAQLEKSRLLSDRFSAERPKGSFSTLEIQRTEQGDSAMYLCASSLQGSGNSPLHFGNGTRLTVT.

The sample holds many counts of this clonotype. V is TRBV19 and J is TRBJ1-2; 8 bases align to TRBD1. J lost 8 bases, V lost 5 bases, and 7 bases had no gene match. This CDR3 has 13 residues. Germline V gene lookup returns CDR1 LNHDA and CDR2 SQIVND (reference sequence). DNA for the CDR3: TGTGCCAGTAGTCCCCGGACAGGGACCGGCTACACCTTC. This sequence encodes CASSPRTGTGYTF.

The chain is built from TRBV7-6 and TRBJ2-1; no clear D gene. The germline V gene encodes CDR1 SGHVS and CDR2 FNYEAQ. CDR3 length equals 12 residues. The V and J ends lost 5 bases and 5 bases respectively, with 7 bases between them. The CDR3, as DNA: TGTGCCAGCAGCCATCCGCACAATGAGCAGTTCTTC. The encoded protein is CASSHPHNEQFF.

CDR3 protein: CASSEGTGFYGYTF. In DNA, the CDR3 is TGTGCCAGCAGCGAGGGGACAGGTTTCTATGGCTACACCTTC. The chain employs TRBV9 and TRBJ1-2, with 8 bases matching TRBD1. CDR3 length equals 14 residues. CDR1 and CDR2 from the germline V gene are SGDLS and YYNGEE. The J segment lost 4 bases and the V segment lost 3 bases, leaving 5 bases of the junction unmatched.

This clonotype has only one observation. This may stem from a read error, because a much larger clone lies one nucleotide away. The CDR3 carries no conserved terminal phenylalanine or tryptophan, so it likely arises from a read error. The rearrangement links TRBV5-4 to TRBJ2-7; D remains ambiguous. Germline lookup yields CDR1 SGHNT and CDR2 YYREEE (reference sequence). The CDR3 has 12 residues. Trimming shortened V by 1 base and J by 2 bases, and 4 bases separated the two germline ends. In DNA, the CDR3 is TGTGCCAGCAGCTTGTTCACCTACGAGCAGTACTCC. It encodes CASSLFTYEQYS.

This clonotype was recorded many times. The J gene is TRBJ2-5, the V gene TRBV7-2, with 9 nucleotides matching TRBD1. J gave up 4 bases and V 1 base, and 7 bases lay outside the gene matches. This CDR3 is built from 16 residues. The germline CDR1 and CDR2 sequences are SGHTA and FQGNSA. The CDR3 protein is CASSLVWGQGIETQYF. Here the CDR3 DNA reads TGTGCCAGCAGCTTAGTATGGGGACAGGGTATAGAGACCCAGTACTTC.